The 14 T cell receptor beta chains presented below share a single source sample, sequenced in a study of T cell repertoires in cytomegalovirus infection. One entry per CDR3 protein, called by TCRdb with MiXCR from the reads. The table includes about 570,000 distinct CDR3 sequences, 40% detected once. The antigens for these receptors are not known. Here the sequenced sample was cultured PBMCs, taken from culture after CMV antigen stimulation. These receptors all come from a human donor in good health (CMV status not recorded). Some clones in this sample may be carry-over from other donors' samples.

V is TRBV20-1 and J is TRBJ1-4; D gene uncertain. With 1 base removed from V and 15 bases from J, the gap between germline ends came to 12 bases. Germline assignment: CDR1 DFQATT and CDR2 SNEGSKA (reference sequence). There are 11 residues in the CDR3. The CDR3 DNA reads as TGCAGTGCTAGAGGATCGGAGGAGGTGTTTTTT. Translated: CSARGSEEVFF.

This rearrangement joins TRBV2 to TRBJ2-7, with D perhaps matching TRBD2 (6 bases). V was cut by 5 bases and J by 3 bases, with 8 bases left in between. The germline CDR1 and CDR2 sequences are SNHLY and FYNNEI. This CDR3 comprises 12 residues. The CDR3 spells CASSRTNYEQYF. CDR3 sequence (DNA): TGTGCCAGCAGTAGGACTAACTACGAGCAGTACTTC.

The chain recombines TRBV28 with TRBJ1-5; D is uncertain. CDR1 is MDHEN, CDR2 SYDVKM, per germline. The CDR3 runs to 12 residues. The V and J ends lost 6 bases and 0 bases respectively, with 3 bases between them. Here the CDR3 reads CASSHSNQPQHF. The CDR3 region has the DNA TGTGCCAGCAGCCATAGCAATCAGCCCCAGCATTTT.

The chain links TRBV4-1 to TRBJ2-7; D unresolved. The CDR3 runs to 15 residues. The germline gives CDR1 MGHRA, CDR2 YSYEKL. Deletions cut 1 base from V and 0 bases from J, with 10 bases between. In nucleotides, the CDR3 is TGCGCCAGCAGCCAAGGTCCCCCTGGCTCCTACGAGCAGTACTTC. Residues: CASSQGPPGSYEQYF.

The V and J genes are TRBV6-6 and TRBJ2-7; 8 positions agree with TRBD2. This CDR3 is built from 15 residues. CDR1 MNHNY and CDR2 SVGAGI come from the germline V gene (reference sequence). Unmatched junction bases numbered 5, after V lost 2 bases and J lost 2 bases. CDR3 sequence (DNA): TGTGCCAGCAGTTACGGAAGGCGGGAGGCCTACGAGCAGTACTTC. This gives the protein CASSYGRREAYEQYF.

This clonotype was counted a few times. V usage is TRBV4-2 and J usage is TRBJ2-2; TRBD2 aligns across 9 bases. The CDR3 sequence is 17 residues long. V shed 1 base and J 5 bases; nucleotides not matched to a gene: 8. Germline CDR1 and CDR2: LGHNA and YNFKEQ. CDR3 loop: CASSQVSGLALTGELFF. CDR3 in DNA: TGTGCCAGCAGCCAAGTCTCGGGACTAGCCTTGACCGGGGAGCTGTTTTTT.

The genes are TRBV15 and TRBJ1-1, with 8 bases that match TRBD1. The CDR3 is 15 residues long. J was trimmed by 6 bases and V by 5 bases; bases with no gene match: 11. Per the germline V gene, CDR1 is LNHNV and CDR2 is YYDKDF (reference sequence). The CDR3 spells CATSVGRGLRAEAFF. In DNA, the CDR3 is TGTGCCACCAGCGTCGGCAGGGGGCTAAGGGCTGAAGCTTTCTTT.

This clonotype was seen once. The chain is built from TRBV27 and TRBJ1-2; 7 bases line up with TRBD1. V lost 6 bases, J lost 4 bases, and 5 bases stayed unmatched. Germline V lookup: CDR1 MNHEY, CDR2 SMNVEV (reference sequence). The CDR3 loop spans 13 amino acids. CDR3 amino acids: CASRRDRLYGYTF. CDR3 DNA sequence: TGTGCCAGCAGGCGGGACAGACTCTATGGCTACACCTTC.

This clonotype has more than one count but fewer than ten. V usage is TRBV5-4 and J usage is TRBJ1-1; 7 bases are shared with TRBD1. There are 16 residues in the CDR3. The V gene end was trimmed by 5 bases and the J gene end by 0 bases; junction bases not matched to a gene: 10. The germline V gene has CDR1 SGHNT and CDR2 YYREEE (reference sequence). CDR3 sequence: CASRPTGDDMNTEAFF. CDR3 nucleotides: TGTGCCAGCAGACCCACAGGGGACGACATGAACACTGAAGCTTTCTTT.

This clonotype was found a few times. J is TRBJ2-7 and V is TRBV7-2; TRBD2 might be the D (6 bases). This CDR3 is built from 15 residues. V was clipped by 1 base and J by 7 bases, with 17 bases between them. Looked up from germline, CDR1 is SGHTA and CDR2 is FQGNSA. The CDR3 here is CASSLDSGWGREQYF. As DNA, the CDR3 is TGTGCCAGCAGCTTAGATTCGGGGTGGGGGAGGGAGCAGTACTTC.

The rearrangement uses TRBV12-3 or TRBV12-4 and TRBJ1-1; tentative D call: TRBD1 (5 bases). V dropped 7 bases and J dropped 6 bases, with 21 bases sitting between them. CDR3 length equals 15 residues. The CDR3, as DNA: TGTGCCAGCACCTCCTTCTGGGGGGATGAGGCTGAAGCTTTCTTT. Residues: CASTSFWGDEAEAFF.

This clonotype was seen a handful of times. The rearrangement uses TRBV11-2 and TRBJ2-1; D ambiguous. The CDR3 consists of 15 residues. V was shortened by 1 base and J by 5 bases, with 12 bases between the two germline ends. CDR1 and CDR2 from the germline V gene are SGHAT and FQNNGV. The CDR3 is CASSLVWRRDNEQFF. CDR3 coding DNA: TGTGCCAGCAGCTTAGTGTGGCGGCGAGACAATGAGCAGTTCTTC.

This clonotype was recorded a few times. The chain carries TRBV12-3 or TRBV12-4 and TRBJ2-3; 11 bases line up with TRBD1. The CDR3 has 14 residues. Trimming took 5 bases from V and 5 from J; bases not matched to a gene: 3. CDR3 DNA sequence: TGTGCCAGCAGTCCCGGGACAGGGGGAGATACGCAGTATTTT. Translated, it gives CASSPGTGGDTQYF.

This chain joins TRBV6-1 and TRBJ1-5; D is ambiguous. This CDR3 comprises 13 residues. V shed 6 bases and J shed 7 bases, with 13 bases lying between them. CDR1 and CDR2 (germline): MNHNS, SASEGT. The CDR3 region has the DNA TGTGCCAGCAGCGCCCAGTTAAGACAGCCCCAGCATTTT. It translates to CASSAQLRQPQHF.